This T cell receptor (beta chain) comes out of a study of blood T cell repertoires in COVID-19. The assay was immunoSEQ multiplex PCR, and TCRdb's table has in-frame clones only and misses some. Here the sample spans more than 100,000 clones, around 86% being singletons. With 4 bases clipped from V and 10 bases from J, the junction kept 6 bases outside the gene matches. The CDR3 extends over 14 amino acids. CDR1 is SNHLY and CDR2 is FYNNEI in the germline V gene. The chain employs TRBV2 and TRBJ1-4, with 10 bases that match TRBD1. This receptor was obtained from a woman in her 70s with acute or convalescent COVID-19. Sequencing input: peripheral blood. The CDR3 DNA is TGTGCCAGCAGTGCGCGGACAGGGGGAGGAAAACTGTTTTTT. Translating it yields CASSARTGGGKLFF.